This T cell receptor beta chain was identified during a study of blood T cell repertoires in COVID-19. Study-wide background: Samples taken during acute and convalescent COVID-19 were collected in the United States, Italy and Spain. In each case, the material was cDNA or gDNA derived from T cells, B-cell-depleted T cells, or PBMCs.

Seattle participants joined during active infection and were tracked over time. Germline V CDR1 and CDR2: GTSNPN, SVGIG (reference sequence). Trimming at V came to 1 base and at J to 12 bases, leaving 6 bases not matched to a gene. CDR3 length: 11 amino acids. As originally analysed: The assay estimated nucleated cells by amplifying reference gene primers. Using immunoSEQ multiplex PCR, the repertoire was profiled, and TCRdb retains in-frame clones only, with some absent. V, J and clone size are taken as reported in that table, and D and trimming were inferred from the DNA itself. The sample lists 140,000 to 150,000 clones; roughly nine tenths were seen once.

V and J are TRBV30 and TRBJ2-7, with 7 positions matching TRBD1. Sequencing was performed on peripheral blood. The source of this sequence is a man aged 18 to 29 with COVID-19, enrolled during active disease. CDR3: CAWSAGQVRYF. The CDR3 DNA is TGTGCCTGGAGTGCTGGACAGGTACGGTACTTC.